The next 2 T cell receptor beta chains were all read from a single sample in a study of shared clonotypes between healthy human individuals. The table came from immunoSEQ multiplex PCR; TCRdb's copy has only in-frame clones and leaves some out. The sample contains 550,000 to 850,000 clones, less than 85% of which appear only once. Sequencing was done on a sample of memory CD4+ T cells sorted from blood. Subset indicated: CD45RA-negative fraction. The receptors were gathered from a woman in her thirties in good health.

The V and J genes are TRBV12-5 and TRBJ2-3; 10 nucleotides line up with TRBD2. J lost 0 bases, V lost 1 base, and 4 bases had no gene match. The germline gives CDR1 LGHNT, CDR2 FRNRAP. The CDR3 runs to 17 residues. The CDR3 sequence is CASGLAQTSGSTDTQYF. The CDR3 DNA reads as TGTGCTAGTGGTTTGGCACAGACTAGCGGGAGCACAGATACGCAGTATTTT. Based on the CDR3 plus reference TRBV12-5 and TRBJ2-3, the full variable domain is DARVTQTPRHKVTEMGQEVTMRCQPILGHNTVFWYRQTMMQGLELLAYFRNRAPLDDSGMPKDRFSAEMPDATLATLKIQPSEPRDSAVYFCASGLAQTSGSTDTQYFGPGTRLTVL.

Details on this clone: This CDR3 is also generated by other DNA sequences in the sample. V gene TRBV18 combines with J gene TRBJ1-1, with D tentatively TRBD1 (6 bases). Germline-derived CDR1 and CDR2 are KGHSH and LQKENI. The CDR3 contains 14 residues. Deletions cut 6 bases from V and 1 base from J, with 12 bases between. This chain's CDR3 is CASSPGTPNTEAFF. In nucleotides, the CDR3 is TGTGCCAGCTCGCCCGGGACACCGAACACTGAAGCTTTCTTT.